This T cell receptor (beta chain) comes out of a study of blood T cells in healthy people across ages. Together with a sample-barcoded 5' primer, a J-beta primer mix was included in a second PCR lasting about 6 to 12 cycles. TCRdb reprocessed the 5' RACE reads via MiXCR and lists one record per CDR3 protein. In the table there are about 670,000 distinct CDR3 sequences, approximately 40% of which are singletons. Trimming took 0 bases from V and 8 from J; bases not matched to a gene: 8. The germline V gene encodes CDR1 DFQATT and CDR2 SNEGSKA (reference sequence). The CDR3 length is 15 residues. The sequencing sample was made of blood. This rearrangement joins TRBV20-1 to TRBJ2-1, with 9 positions matching TRBD2. This TCR came from a man aged 80 or over in good health. In nucleotides, the CDR3 is TGCAGTGCTAGAGATGGGCTAGCGGGGATATATGAGCAGTTCTTC. This codes for CSARDGLAGIYEQFF.